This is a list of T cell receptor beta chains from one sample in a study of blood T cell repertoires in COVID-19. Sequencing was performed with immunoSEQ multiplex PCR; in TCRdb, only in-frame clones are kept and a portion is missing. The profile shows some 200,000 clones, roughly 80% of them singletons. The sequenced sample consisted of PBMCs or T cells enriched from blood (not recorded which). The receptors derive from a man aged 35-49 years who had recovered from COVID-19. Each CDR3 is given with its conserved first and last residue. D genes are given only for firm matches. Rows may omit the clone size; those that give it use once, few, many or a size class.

CASSYSGTSVLEQYF TGTGCCAGCAGTTACTCCGGGACTAGCGTGTTAGAGCAGTACTTC - TRBD2 TRBJ2-7 TRBV6-5
CASSPTSGGFRSPEQYF TGTGCCAGCTCACCGACTAGCGGGGGGTTCCGTTCTCCTGAGCAGTACTTC - TRBD2 TRBJ2-7 TRBV18
CASSVDASGTYNEQFF TGTGCCAGCAGCGTAGATGCTAGCGGGACCTACAATGAGCAGTTCTTC - TRBD2 TRBJ2-1 TRBV9
CASSSGTAGELFF TGCGCCAGCAGCTCGGGAACGGCCGGGGAGCTGTTTTTT - - TRBJ2-2 TRBV5-1
CASSPGGGYEQYF TGTGCCAGCAGCCCTGGAGGTGGATACGAGCAGTACTTC - - TRBJ2-7 TRBV28
CASSLGGSYNEQFF TGTGCCAGCAGTTTAGGAGGCTCCTACAATGAGCAGTTCTTC - - TRBJ2-1 TRBV28
CASSAGTGELYEQYF TGTGCCAGCTCGGCCGGGACAGGGGAGTTGTACGAGCAGTACTTC - TRBD1 TRBJ2-7 TRBV5-4
CASSHQQGQDYGYTF TGCGCCAGCAGCCACCAACAGGGCCAGGACTATGGCTACACCTTC - - TRBJ1-2 TRBV4-1
CASSSDRSSGANVLTF TGTGCCAGCAGCTCGGACAGGTCCTCTGGGGCCAACGTCCTGACTTTC - TRBD1 TRBJ2-6 TRBV9
CASSTGLAGITQYF TGTGCCAGCTCAACGGGACTAGCGGGGATCACGCAGTATTTT - TRBD2 TRBJ2-3 TRBV18
CASSYDRGLTEAFF TGTGCCAGCAGTTACGACAGGGGGCTCACTGAAGCTTTCTTT - TRBD1 TRBJ1-1 TRBV6-5
CASSEIRDRLYNEQFF TGTGCCAGCAGTGAAATTAGGGACAGGTTATACAATGAGCAGTTCTTC - TRBD1 TRBJ2-1 TRBV2
CASSLSGDGYTF TGTGCCAGCAGCTTGTCCGGGGATGGCTACACCTTC - - TRBJ1-2 TRBV5-5
CASGRGRLGNTIYF TGTGCCAGTGGCAGGGGGCGCCTTGGAAACACCATATATTTT once TRBD1 TRBJ1-3 TRBV27
CASSYPRLLREGLYGYTF TGTGCCAGCAGTTACCCTCGACTACTACGGGAGGGGTTATATGGCTACACCTTC - - TRBJ1-2 TRBV6-2/TRBV6-3
CASSLLAGFSNEQFF TGCGCCAGCAGCCTCCTAGCGGGATTTTCCAATGAGCAGTTCTTC - TRBD2 TRBJ2-1 TRBV5-1
CASSQKHRVTEAFF TGTGCCAGCAGCCAAAAACACAGGGTTACTGAAGCTTTCTTT - - TRBJ1-1 TRBV3-1/TRBV3-2
CASSQTVAGVRDTQYF TGTGCCAGCAGCCAAACGGTAGCGGGAGTACGAGATACGCAGTATTTT - TRBD2 TRBJ2-3 TRBV7-2
CASSEGQGGSPLHF TGTGCCAGCAGCGAGGGACAGGGGGGATCACCCCTCCACTTT - TRBD1 TRBJ1-6 TRBV6-4
CASSLAPGEGNPGELFF TGTGCCAGCAGCTTAGCCCCAGGGGAGGGGAATCCCGGGGAGCTGTTTTTT - - TRBJ2-2 TRBV7-6
CASSQAPAGGDTEAFF TGCGCCAGCAGCCAAGCTCCGGCAGGAGGAGACACTGAAGCTTTCTTT - - TRBJ1-1 TRBV4-1
CASSSYDGTGGAGANVLTF TGTGCCAGCAGCTCCTACGACGGGACAGGGGGCGCTGGGGCCAACGTCCTGACTTTC - TRBD1 TRBJ2-6 TRBV7-6
CASSSGQHNEQFF TGTGCCAGCAGTTCGGGACAGCACAATGAGCAGTTCTTC few TRBD1 TRBJ2-1 TRBV28
CASTLGGTKNIQYF TGTGCCAGCACCCTCGGGGGAACCAAAAACATTCAGTACTTC - - TRBJ2-4 TRBV6-5
CASSQRDRVRRAEQFF TGTGCCAGCAGCCAGCGGGACAGGGTACGACGGGCTGAGCAGTTCTTC - TRBD1 TRBJ2-1 TRBV6-2/TRBV6-3
CASSQDLAVQPQHF TGTGCCAGCAGCCAAGACTTGGCTGTTCAGCCCCAGCATTTT - - TRBJ1-5 TRBV4-2
CASSQVRDKYSDTQYF TGTGCCAGCAGCCAGGTCCGGGACAAGTATTCAGATACGCAGTATTTT - - TRBJ2-3 TRBV21-1
CASSMGSMNTEAFF TGTGCCAGTAGTATGGGCAGCATGAACACTGAAGCTTTCTTT - - TRBJ1-1 TRBV19
CSASKAGGYTF TGCAGTGCTAGTAAGGCGGGCGGCTACACCTTC - - TRBJ1-2 TRBV20-1
CASRMTGEDEAFF TGTGCCAGCAGGATGACAGGGGAGGATGAAGCTTTCTTT - TRBD1 TRBJ1-1 TRBV12-3/TRBV12-4
CASFGLADYEQYF TGTGCCAGCTTCGGGCTAGCGGACTACGAGCAGTACTTC once TRBD2 TRBJ2-7 TRBV2
CASSHSQREDTDTQYF TGTGCCAGCAGCCATTCTCAGCGGGAGGACACAGATACGCAGTATTTT - TRBD2 TRBJ2-3 TRBV9
CASSSSFEKLFF TGTGCCAGCAGTTCCTCTTTTGAAAAACTGTTTTTT - - TRBJ1-4 TRBV28
CASGGGRAQFF TGTGCCAGCGGGGGGGGGCGGGCGCAGTTCTTC - - TRBJ2-1 TRBV28
CASSYRDMAGNTIYF TGTGCCAGCAGTTATCGGGACATGGCTGGAAACACCATATATTTT once - TRBJ1-3 TRBV6-2/TRBV6-3
CASSLDSQNYGYTF TGCGCCAGCAGCTTGGACAGCCAAAACTATGGCTACACCTTC - - TRBJ1-2 TRBV5-1
CASWREDPYEQYF TGTGCCAGCTGGAGGGAGGATCCATACGAGCAGTACTTC - - TRBJ2-7 TRBV5-6
CAWSVLGTAKAFF TGTGCCTGGAGTGTTCTCGGGACAGCGAAAGCTTTCTTT once TRBD1 TRBJ1-1 TRBV30
CASSQRRGADTQYF TGTGCCAGCAGCCAACGCAGGGGAGCAGATACGCAGTATTTT - - TRBJ2-3 TRBV4-2
CASSHLREDEQYF TGTGCCAGCAGCCACCTCAGGGAAGACGAGCAGTACTTC - - TRBJ2-7 TRBV11-2
CASSPIRGQGVVNGYTF TGTGCCAGCAGCCCTATCCGAGGACAGGGCGTGGTGAATGGCTACACCTTC - TRBD1 TRBJ1-2 TRBV7-3
CASSDWDRLNTEAFF TGCGCCAGCAGTGACTGGGACAGGTTGAACACTGAAGCTTTCTTT - TRBD1 TRBJ1-1 TRBV10-2
CASSWGRGDEKLFF TGTGCCAGCAGTTGGGGGAGGGGGGATGAAAAACTGTTTTTT - - TRBJ1-4 TRBV28
CASSLPPGTSGRTETQYF TGCGCCAGCAGCTTACCTCCCGGGACTAGCGGGAGGACGGAGACCCAGTACTTC - TRBD2 TRBJ2-5 TRBV5-1
CASSLARVGETQYF TGTGCCAGCAGCTTAGCCAGGGTTGGGGAGACCCAGTACTTC - - TRBJ2-5 TRBV7-2
CARSLAGALGETQYF TGTGCCAGATCCCTAGCGGGAGCCCTGGGAGAGACCCAGTACTTC few TRBD2 TRBJ2-5 TRBV19
CAISQSSQGNYGYTF TGTGCCATCAGTCAATCCTCACAGGGGAACTATGGCTACACCTTC - TRBD1 TRBJ1-2 TRBV10-3
CASIRGKGTASGNTIYF TGTGCCAGCATCCGAGGAAAGGGGACAGCCTCTGGAAACACCATATATTTT - - TRBJ1-3 TRBV21-1
CASSSLAGGATGELFF TGTGCCAGCAGCTCTCTCGCCGGGGGAGCCACCGGGGAGCTGTTTTTT - - TRBJ2-2 TRBV7-9
CASSPTGVWQPQHF TGTGCCAGCAGTCCGACAGGGGTTTGGCAGCCCCAGCATTTT - TRBD1 TRBJ1-5 TRBV2
CATSGSGTLSYEQYF TGTGCCACCAGCGGATCCGGGACTCTTTCCTACGAGCAGTACTTC - - TRBJ2-7 TRBV15
CASSHRTGTNTEAFF TGTGCCAGCAGCCATAGGACAGGGACGAACACTGAAGCTTTCTTT few TRBD1 TRBJ1-1 TRBV6-5